Shown below are 7 T cell receptor beta chains from a single sample sequenced in a study of cytomegalovirus exposure and HLA in healthy donors. PCR amplification relied on 60 Vbeta primers (plus 13 Jbeta primers). Method: immunoSEQ multiplex PCR; TCRdb's copy keeps in-frame clones and lacks some. Counted here are about 180,000 clones, 70% to 80% occurring once; the ten biggest clones make up approximately 0.69%. The sequenced sample was PBMCs. The origin of the receptors is a woman aged 40 to 50 in good health and CMV-seronegative.

V is TRBV7-8 and J is TRBJ1-1, with 7 bases fitting TRBD1. The CDR3 extends over 13 amino acids. V lost 1 base to trimming and J lost 5 bases; unmatched junction nucleotides: 1. Germline V gives CDR1 SGHVS, CDR2 FQNEAQ. The CDR3 is CASSLDRGTEAFF. The CDR3 coding sequence is TGTGCCAGCAGCTTAGACAGGGGAACTGAAGCTTTCTTT.

This clone was observed once. The V and J genes are TRBV6-4 and TRBJ1-4, with unresolved D. The V gene lost 3 bases and the J gene lost 4 bases, with 21 bases spanning the gap. The CDR3 covers 18 residues. Germline V gives CDR1 MRHNA, CDR2 SNTAGT. This CDR3 is CASSEAGAVVRRNEKLFF. CDR3 bases: TGTGCCAGCAGTGAAGCGGGAGCCGTCGTGCGGCGTAATGAAAAACTGTTTTTT.

The chain uses TRBV25-1 and TRBJ2-2; TRBD2 might be the D (5 bases). Germline V gene lookup returns CDR1 MGHDK and CDR2 SYGVNS. The CDR3 spans 16 residues. V lost 3 bases and J lost 5, with 16 bases in between. CDR3 in amino acids: CASSDGGRVWTGELFF. CDR3 bases: TGTGCCAGCAGTGACGGAGGACGGGTTTGGACCGGGGAGCTGTTTTTT.

The V gene is TRBV27, the J gene TRBJ1-2; unclear D gene. Trimming left V 2 bases short and J 6 bases short, with 19 bases between. Germline CDR1 and CDR2: MNHEY and SMNVEV (reference sequence). The CDR3 has 16 amino acids. CDR3 sequence (DNA): TGTGCCAGCAGTTTAGTCCCCCGGGAGCCAGGCCATGGCTACACCTTC. This codes for CASSLVPREPGHGYTF.

The chain couples TRBV9 to TRBJ1-1, with 8 nucleotides matching TRBD1. The CDR3 runs 15 residues. Per germline, CDR1 SGDLS and CDR2 YYNGEE. V was clipped by 4 bases and J by 5 bases; unmatched bases: 10. The CDR3 DNA reads as TGTGCCAGCAGCCCACGGACAGGGCAGACGACTGAAGCTTTCTTT. Amino acids: CASSPRTGQTTEAFF.

The chain links TRBV29-1 to TRBJ2-1, with a possible D match to TRBD1 (6 bases). CDR1 SQVTM and CDR2 ANQGSEA come from the germline V gene. This CDR3 comprises 14 residues. Trimming removed 3 bases at V and 0 bases at J, with 9 bases between. The CDR3 spells CSVEGRGSYNEQFF. CDR3 sequence (DNA): TGCAGCGTTGAGGGCAGGGGCTCCTACAATGAGCAGTTCTTC.

With regard to this clone: This specimen includes other DNA sequences encoding the same CDR3. V usage is TRBV19 and J usage is TRBJ2-5; tentative D call: TRBD2 (6 bases). The germline V gene encodes CDR1 LNHDA and CDR2 SQIVND (reference sequence). The CDR3 runs 12 residues. Trimming removed 7 bases at V and 5 bases at J, with 11 bases between. In DNA form, the CDR3 reads TGTGCCAGTAAGGAGGGCGGGGAGACCCAGTACTTC. Protein sequence: CASKEGGETQYF. The whole variable domain, filled in from reference TRBV19 and TRBJ2-5, reads DGGITQSPKYLFRKEGQNVTLSCEQNLNHDAMYWYRQDPGQGLRLIYYSQIVNDFQKGDIAEGYSVSREKKESFPLTVTSAQKNPTAFYLCASKEGGETQYFGPGTRLLVL.